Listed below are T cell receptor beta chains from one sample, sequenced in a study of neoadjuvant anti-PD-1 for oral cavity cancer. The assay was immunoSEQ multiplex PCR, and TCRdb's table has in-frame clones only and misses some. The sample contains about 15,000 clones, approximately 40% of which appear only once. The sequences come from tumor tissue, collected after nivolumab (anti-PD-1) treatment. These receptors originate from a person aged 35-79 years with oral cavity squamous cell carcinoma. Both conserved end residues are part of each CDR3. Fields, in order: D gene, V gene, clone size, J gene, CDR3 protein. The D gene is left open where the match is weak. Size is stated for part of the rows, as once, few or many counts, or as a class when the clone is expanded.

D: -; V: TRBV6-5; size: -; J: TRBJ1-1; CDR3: CASSAANTEAFF
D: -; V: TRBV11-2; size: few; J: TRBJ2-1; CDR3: CASSPRTGRGEQFF
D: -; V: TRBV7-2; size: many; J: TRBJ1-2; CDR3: CASSLGSTGYGYTF
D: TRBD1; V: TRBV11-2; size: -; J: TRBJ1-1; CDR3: CASSLMGQVNTEAFF
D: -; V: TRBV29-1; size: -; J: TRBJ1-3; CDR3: CSVARDEGNTIYF
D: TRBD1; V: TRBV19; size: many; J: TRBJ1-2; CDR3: CASTKQGKDGYTF
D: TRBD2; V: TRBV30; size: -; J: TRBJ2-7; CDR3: CAWSGGSGVREQYF
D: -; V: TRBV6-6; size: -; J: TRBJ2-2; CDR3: CASSYLWMSTGELFF
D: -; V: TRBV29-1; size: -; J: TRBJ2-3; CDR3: CSVEGQGYTDTQYF
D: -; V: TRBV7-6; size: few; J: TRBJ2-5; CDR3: CASSAGQEVGTQYF
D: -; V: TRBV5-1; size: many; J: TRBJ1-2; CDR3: CASSWDKSYGYTF
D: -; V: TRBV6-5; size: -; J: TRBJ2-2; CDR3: CASSYSRGGNTGELFF
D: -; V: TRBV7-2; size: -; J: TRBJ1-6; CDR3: CASSLRGANSPLHF
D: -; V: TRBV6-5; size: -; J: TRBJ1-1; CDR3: CASSQGVNTEAFF